The present TCR beta chain was sequenced within a study of identical twins. Points from the study as a whole: With abundant cord blood beta clonotypes, insertions were fewer; memory repertoires showed no such pattern. Compared with models, monozygotic twins showed more out-of-frame TCR alpha sharing. Cross-sectional statistics, not tracking of the same donors, supported the conclusions.

As for this clonotype: Its antigen is unknown.

Unique molecular identifiers were present on the cDNA, which also gained a universal primer site by template switching. TCRdb analysed the 5' RACE reads with MiXCR anew, one entry per CDR3 protein. The repertoire has about 890,000 distinct CDR3 sequences, more than 9% of them found once; the top ten carry around 1.6%. V lost 0 bases and J lost 1; bases outside the gene matches: 10. The CDR3 length is 17 residues. The germline gives CDR1 DFQATT, CDR2 SNEGSKA (reference sequence). The sample also formed part of further work on yellow fever vaccine responses in identical twins.

This rearrangement joins TRBV20-1 to TRBJ1-2; TRBD1 agrees at 8 bases. Sequenced: PBMCs. This receptor was identified in a woman aged 18-29 years in good health. The CDR3 DNA reads as TGCAGTGCTAGAGACGACAGACAGGGGATCATTAACTATGGCTACACCTTC. Protein sequence: CSARDDRQGIINYGYTF.